The next 25 T cell receptor beta chains were all read from a single sample in a study of blood T cell repertoires in COVID-19. Sequencing was performed with immunoSEQ multiplex PCR; in TCRdb, only in-frame clones are kept and a portion is missing. The table records roughly 200,000 clones, approximately 85% of them present only once. Sample: PBMCs or T cells enriched from blood (not recorded which). These receptors came from a middle-aged man who had recovered from COVID-19.

The chain links TRBV28 to TRBJ1-1; D is ambiguous. Trimming shortened V by 1 base and J by 0 bases, and 6 bases separated the two germline ends. CDR1 is MDHEN, CDR2 SYDVKM, per germline. This CDR3 has 14 amino acids. The CDR3 sequence: CASSLSGLNTEAFF. CDR3 nucleotide sequence: TGTGCCAGCAGTTTATCCGGTTTGAACACTGAAGCTTTCTTT.

This clone was seen only a few times. This rearrangement joins TRBV5-4 to TRBJ1-1; D is unresolved. This CDR3 region has 14 residues. Germline V gene lookup returns CDR1 SGHNT and CDR2 YYREEE (reference sequence). The germline V and J ends were trimmed by 0 bases and 2 bases, with 8 bases remaining between them. CDR3 DNA sequence: TGTGCCAGCAGCTTGGAACAGCCAAACACTGAAGCTTTCTTT. It encodes CASSLEQPNTEAFF.

The chain combines TRBV6-1 with TRBJ1-2, with D unresolved. This CDR3 has 14 residues. Trimming shortened V by 1 base and J by 7 bases, and 13 bases separated the two germline ends. Germline lookup yields CDR1 MNHNS and CDR2 SASEGT. CDR3 protein: CASSEGGGKRGYTF. The CDR3, as DNA: TGTGCCAGCAGTGAAGGAGGAGGGAAACGTGGCTACACCTTC.

This chain connects TRBV6-6 to TRBJ2-7, with a weak D call TRBD1 (5 bases). Germline V CDR1 and CDR2: MNHNY, SVGAGI (reference sequence). The CDR3 extends over 14 amino acids. Trimming shortened V by 4 bases and J by 2 bases, and 12 bases separated the two germline ends. The CDR3: CASSLGPLTYEQYF. CDR3 in DNA: TGTGCCAGCAGTTTGGGGCCTCTAACCTACGAGCAGTACTTC.

The rearrangement joins TRBV7-2 to TRBJ1-4, with 8 bases lining up with TRBD1. The CDR3 has 17 amino acids. The V segment lost 4 bases and the J segment 4 bases; nucleotides outside the gene matches: 11. CDR1 SGHTA and CDR2 FQGNSA come from the germline V gene. The CDR3 DNA is TGTGCCAGCAGCTGGGCCAGGACAGGGAGGGGTAATGAAAAACTGTTTTTT. Residues: CASSWARTGRGNEKLFF.

V usage is TRBV30 and J usage is TRBJ1-3; D remains ambiguous. V lost 2 bases and J 5 bases, leaving 13 bases between the germline ends. Per germline, CDR1 GTSNPN and CDR2 SVGIG (reference sequence). There are 14 residues in the CDR3. In DNA, the CDR3 is TGTGCCTGGAGTAGGAGGGATGGGAGAAACACCATATATTTT. It codes for CAWSRRDGRNTIYF.

The rearrangement links TRBV12-3 or TRBV12-4 to TRBJ1-5, with D perhaps matching TRBD1 (5 bases). CDR3 size: 12 residues. V lost 6 bases and J lost 7, with 10 bases in between. CDR3 coding DNA: TGTGCCAGCAGCCGGGGGTACCAGCCCCAGCATTTT. This encodes CASSRGYQPQHF.

The chain is built from TRBV19 and TRBJ1-1; D remains ambiguous. This CDR3 has 13 residues. Germline V CDR1 and CDR2: LNHDA, SQIVND (reference sequence). V lost 7 bases, J lost 0 bases, and 9 bases lay in between. Here the CDR3 DNA reads TGTGCCAGTACTCCAGGCATGAACACTGAAGCTTTCTTT. The encoded protein is CASTPGMNTEAFF.

The chain couples TRBV30 to TRBJ1-2, with a possible D match to TRBD1 (5 bases). Germline lookup yields CDR1 GTSNPN and CDR2 SVGIG (reference sequence). V was trimmed by 6 bases and J by 5 bases, leaving 22 bases between them. This CDR3 has 15 residues. CDR3 in amino acids: CACKRNSRAGYGYTF. In DNA form, the CDR3 reads TGTGCCTGCAAAAGAAACTCCAGGGCGGGATATGGCTACACCTTC.

The V gene is TRBV3-1 (or the pseudogene TRBV3-2), the J gene TRBJ2-7, with D possibly being TRBD2 (6 bases). This CDR3 region has 14 residues. The germline V gene has CDR1 LGHDT and CDR2 YNNKEL (reference sequence). Between the trimmed V and J ends, which lost 2 bases and 6 bases, there was a span of 14 bases. This CDR3 is CASSQLGGGFEQYF. For the CDR3, the DNA is TGTGCCAGCAGCCAACTCGGTGGGGGGTTCGAGCAGTACTTC.

This clone was found once. This chain connects TRBV29-1 to TRBJ2-7, with 7 bases identical to TRBD1. V lost 7 bases, J lost 2 bases, and 5 bases stayed unmatched. Germline CDR1 SQVTM, CDR2 ANQGSEA. The CDR3 consists of 12 residues. This CDR3 is CSALGQAYEQYF. The CDR3 region has the DNA TGCAGCGCGCTCGGACAGGCCTACGAGCAGTACTTC.

The chain has TRBV6-4 and TRBJ2-1, with D possibly matching TRBD2 (6 bases). This CDR3 is built from 15 residues. The V and J ends lost 4 bases and 3 bases respectively, with 13 bases between them. The germline gives CDR1 MRHNA, CDR2 SNTAGT. The CDR3 DNA is TGTGCCAGCAGTGCCACCGGGACTCGCTACAATGAGCAGTTCTTC. Its protein product is CASSATGTRYNEQFF.

The chain combines TRBV10-3 with TRBJ2-5, with D maybe TRBD2 (6 bases). V lost 6 bases, J lost 0 bases, and 8 bases lay in between. The CDR3 runs 13 residues. The germline CDR1 and CDR2 sequences are ENHRY and SYGVKD. The CDR3 region is CAIRGGDQETQYF. CDR3 nucleotides: TGTGCCATCAGGGGGGGTGACCAAGAGACCCAGTACTTC.

This chain uses TRBV3-1 (or the pseudogene TRBV3-2) with TRBJ1-4; D is possibly TRBD1 (5 bases). CDR1 and CDR2 (germline): LGHDT, YNNKEL (reference sequence). The V end lost 0 bases, the J end lost 5 bases, and 16 bases lay between the germline ends. There are 17 residues in the CDR3. The CDR3 loop reads CASSQEKAGQRNEKLFF. DNA for the CDR3: TGTGCCAGCAGCCAAGAAAAGGCGGGGCAGCGCAATGAAAAACTGTTTTTT.

The chain uses TRBV2 and TRBJ2-2; 8 nucleotides agree with TRBD2. The CDR3 spans 13 residues. J gave up 5 bases and V 9 bases, and 5 bases lay outside the gene matches. Germline CDR1 reads SNHLY; CDR2 reads FYNNEI. The CDR3 region has the DNA TGTGCCAGTTTAGCGGGACATACCGGGGAGCTGTTTTTT. This sequence encodes CASLAGHTGELFF.

Points on this clone: The junction differs from germline at one of its ends, possibly a read error. J is TRBJ2-3 and V is TRBV7-7; the D is unclear. This CDR3 has 16 amino acids. The germline V gene has CDR1 SSHAT and CDR2 FNYEAQ (reference sequence). The CDR3 loop reads CASSLTPPPGTDTQYF. DNA for the CDR3: TGTGCTAGCAGCTTAACCCCACCACCGGGCACAGATACGCAGTATTTT.

The V and J genes are TRBV28 and TRBJ1-2; D unclear. The V gene's germline CDR1 is MDHEN and CDR2 SYDVKM. The CDR3 has 14 amino acids. V lost 2 bases and J 6 bases, leaving 13 bases between the germline ends. The DNA for the CDR3 is TGTGCCAGCAGTTTAAGTCCGGGAGGCCATGGCTACACCTTC. Amino acid sequence: CASSLSPGGHGYTF.

The V call is TRBV27, the J call TRBJ1-2; TRBD1 might be the D (6 bases). V lost 2 bases, J lost 4 bases, and 8 bases lay in between. Germline V lookup: CDR1 MNHEY, CDR2 SMNVEV (reference sequence). The CDR3 is 13 amino acids. CDR3 amino acids: CASSLQDSYGYTF. The DNA of the CDR3 is TGTGCCAGCAGTTTACAGGACAGCTATGGCTACACCTTC.

The V gene is TRBV2, the J gene TRBJ1-6, with 8 bases matching TRBD1. This CDR3 comprises 16 residues. Germline loops: CDR1 SNHLY, CDR2 FYNNEI. The V gene end was trimmed by 5 bases and the J gene end by 5 bases; junction bases not matched to a gene: 8. The chain's CDR3 is CASSLDRGSNNSPLHF. DNA for the CDR3: TGTGCCAGCAGTCTAGACAGGGGAAGTAATAATTCACCCCTCCACTTT.

The CDR3 DNA reads TGTGCCACCAGCAGAGAGTCGGGACAGGGGTACGATGAGCAGTTCTTC. This translates into CATSRESGQGYDEQFF. This chain connects TRBV15 to TRBJ2-1, with TRBD1 matching over 10 bases. The J segment lost 8 bases and the V segment lost 0 bases, leaving 7 bases of the junction unmatched. The length of the CDR3 is 16 residues. Germline CDR1 LNHNV, CDR2 YYDKDF (reference sequence).

The V gene is TRBV30, the J gene TRBJ2-2, with D possibly being TRBD1 (6 bases). Germline lookup yields CDR1 GTSNPN and CDR2 SVGIG (reference sequence). The length of the CDR3 is 13 residues. V lost 4 bases, J lost 4 bases, and 10 bases lay in between. The CDR3: CAWKQGITGELFF. CDR3 DNA: TGTGCCTGGAAACAGGGAATCACCGGGGAGCTGTTTTTT.

The rearrangement uses TRBV30 and TRBJ2-7, with a weak D call TRBD2 (6 bases). Germline V gives CDR1 GTSNPN, CDR2 SVGIG (reference sequence). The CDR3 is made up of 13 amino acids. V gave up 1 base and J gave up 9 bases, with 16 bases separating them. The CDR3 loop is CAWSAQEGRGQYF. Written as DNA, the CDR3 is TGTGCCTGGAGTGCACAGGAGGGACGAGGGCAGTACTTC.

J is TRBJ1-2 and V is TRBV3-1 (or the pseudogene TRBV3-2); TRBD1 matches 8 bases. Germline trimming cut 9 bases from V and 8 bases from J; bases unmatched to any gene: 14. The CDR3 consists of 14 residues. CDR1 is LGHDT and CDR2 is YNNKEL in the germline V gene (reference sequence). This CDR3 is CASGTGDNTRGYTF. The CDR3 DNA is TGTGCCAGTGGGACAGGCGATAACACTCGGGGCTACACCTTC.

The V call is TRBV19, the J call TRBJ2-2; D not resolved. The V gene's germline CDR1 is LNHDA and CDR2 SQIVND (reference sequence). V shed 6 bases and J shed 4 bases, with 6 bases lying between them. The CDR3 runs to 12 residues. CDR3 nucleotides: TGTGCCAGTAGCCCGGGCACCGGGGAGCTGTTTTTT. Encoded protein: CASSPGTGELFF.

The V call is TRBV28, the J call TRBJ1-1; 9 nucleotides match TRBD1. V was clipped by 5 bases and J by 11 bases; unmatched bases: 12. Germline loops: CDR1 MDHEN, CDR2 SYDVKM. This CDR3 has 14 residues. CDR3 sequence: CASSIVGGTGKAFF. Written as DNA, the CDR3 is TGTGCCAGCAGTATCGTTGGGGGGACAGGGAAGGCTTTCTTT.